The 2 T cell receptor beta chains given below trace back to one sample, sequenced in a study of cytomegalovirus exposure and HLA in healthy donors. The PCR ran on 60 Vbeta and 13 Jbeta primers. Produced via immunoSEQ multiplex PCR; TCRdb's table is partial and in-frame only. In total, the table holds 56,000 or so clones. What was sequenced was PBMCs. These TCRs come from a man aged 35 to 55 in good health and CMV-seropositive.

The rearrangement joins TRBV27 to TRBJ1-5; D is unclear. The CDR3 loop spans 13 amino acids. Deletions cut 5 bases from V and 0 bases from J, with 5 bases between. CDR1 and CDR2 (germline): MNHEY, SMNVEV (reference sequence). Written as DNA, the CDR3 is TGTGCCAGCAGTCCGTATAGCAATCAGCCCCAGCATTTT. Protein sequence: CASSPYSNQPQHF.

V and J are TRBV5-1 and TRBJ2-1; the match to TRBD1 covers 8 bases. The germline V gene has CDR1 SGHRS and CDR2 YFSETQ. The CDR3 runs to 13 residues. Unmatched junction bases numbered 1, after V lost 2 bases and J lost 6 bases. The CDR3 reads CASSFTGGNEQFF. In DNA form, the CDR3 reads TGCGCCAGCAGCTTTACAGGGGGCAATGAGCAGTTCTTC.